The clone carrying this T cell receptor (beta chain) was counted a few times. The target antigen is unknown. The repertoire was sequenced with immunoSEQ multiplex PCR; TCRdb's copy has only in-frame clones and lacks some. The sample consists of about 6,500 clones, approximately 73% of them appearing once. The data were obtained in a study of immune evolution from preneoplasia to lung adenocarcinoma. Study context: HLA loss of heterozygosity: around 6.5% AIS, under 19% MIA, around 35% ADC, none AAH.

Points from the study as a whole: Normal lung had the highest top T cell clone frequencies. Clonality was highest in normal lung, lower in later-stage lesions apparently.

Germline CDR1 reads SGDLS; CDR2 reads YYNGEE. The CDR3 is 16 residues long. The V and J ends lost 2 bases and 7 bases, in that order; junction bases with no gene match: 6. This receptor was taken from a donor older than 65 with lung adenocarcinoma. What was sequenced was FFPE lung adenocarcinoma in situ tissue. The J gene is TRBJ2-1, the V gene TRBV9, with 13 bases identical to TRBD2. CDR3 DNA: TGTGCCAGCAGCGTCACTAGCGGGGGGGCCGGAAATGAGCAGTTCTTC. This encodes CASSVTSGGAGNEQFF.